This T cell receptor beta chain was identified during a study of blood T cell repertoires in COVID-19. Study-level information: The study drew acute and convalescent COVID-19 samples from the United States, Italy and Spain. PBMCs, B-cell-depleted T cells, or T cells were the source of the cDNA or gDNA that made up the material.

The study drew participants aged about 18 to 89 years from approximately 25 US areas. Germline CDR1 KGHSH, CDR2 LQKENI. V dropped 4 bases and J dropped 2 bases, with 17 bases sitting between them. This CDR3 comprises 17 residues. Only in-frame clones appear in the TCRdb table, and some are missing; sequencing was by immunoSEQ multiplex PCR. The repertoire has some 200,000 clones, roughly 79% of them found once; the top ten carry more than 8.5%. The clonotype was recovered from a woman aged 50 to 60 with acute COVID-19. V and J are TRBV18 and TRBJ2-2, with a weak D call TRBD1 (6 bases). Material: PBMCs or T cells enriched from blood (not recorded which). DNA of the CDR3: TGTGCCAGCTCACTGGGACATCTTTTACTAAACACCGGGGAGCTGTTTTTT. Translated: CASSLGHLLLNTGELFF.